These 23 T cell receptor beta chains came from one sample sequenced in a study of OX40 agonist ivuxolimab in advanced cancers. Clones were sequenced by immunoSEQ multiplex PCR, and TCRdb holds only the in-frame ones, with some missing. The sample has tens of thousands of clones, about 79% seen once. The material was CD4+ or CD8+ T cells sorted from blood, obtained in a trial of the OX40 agonist ivuxolimab. The receptors were sampled from an adult with an advanced solid tumor such as melanoma, head and neck, liver or kidney cancer.

CDR3 region: CASSLAVYEQFF. CDR3 DNA: TGTGCCAGCAGCTTAGCAGTATATGAGCAGTTCTTC. The chain is built from TRBV7-2 and TRBJ2-1; unclear D gene. CDR1 is SGHTA and CDR2 is FQGNSA in the germline V gene. The ends were cut back, 0 bases at V and 8 bases at J, with 5 bases in the middle. This CDR3 is 12 amino acids long.

A single count supports this clone. V usage is TRBV19 and J usage is TRBJ2-3; the match to TRBD2 covers 8 bases. This CDR3 comprises 15 residues. CDR1 is LNHDA and CDR2 is SQIVND in the germline V gene (reference sequence). With 10 bases clipped from V and 4 bases from J, the junction kept 13 bases outside the gene matches. The CDR3 DNA is TGTGCCACCTCCCGGGGGGGTTTCTCCCCAGATACGCAGTATTTT. Residues: CATSRGGFSPDTQYF.

This clone has only a few counts. V and J are TRBV11-3 and TRBJ2-7, with a tentative D call TRBD1 (5 bases). Germline values: CDR1 SGHNT, CDR2 YENEEA. The CDR3 has 14 amino acids. V lost 0 bases and J 3 bases, leaving 9 bases between the germline ends. DNA for the CDR3: TGTGCCAGCAGCTTAGAAAGGGGCTTCTACGAGCAGTACTTC. As protein: CASSLERGFYEQYF. Based on the CDR3 plus reference TRBV11-3 and TRBJ2-7, the full variable domain is EAGVVQSPRYKIIEKKQPVAFWCNPISGHNTLYWYLQNLGQGPELLIRYENEEAVDDSQLPKDRFSAERLKGVDSTLKIQPAELGDSAVYLCASSLERGFYEQYFGPGTRLTVT.

This rearrangement joins TRBV7-3 to TRBJ1-6; unclear D gene. Trimming took off 4 bases at V and 7 bases at J, with 8 bases between the two ends. The CDR3 spans 13 residues. Germline V lookup: CDR1 SGHTA, CDR2 FQGTGA. As DNA, the CDR3 is TGTGCCAGCAGCTCGAAGGGAAATTCACCCCTCCACTTT. It codes for CASSSKGNSPLHF.

This chain links TRBV27 with TRBJ2-7; D is unresolved. This CDR3 is built from 14 residues. Trimming cost V 5 bases and J 2 bases, with 13 bases left between them. Germline V gene lookup returns CDR1 MNHEY and CDR2 SMNVEV (reference sequence). In DNA form, the CDR3 reads TGTGCCAGCAGTGGTGGGCAGAATACCTACGAGCAGTACTTC. Translating it yields CASSGGQNTYEQYF.

This rearrangement joins TRBV11-3 to TRBJ2-6, with D hard to call. The CDR3 covers 13 residues. V lost 3 bases and J 1 base, leaving 1 base between the germline ends. Germline V gene sequence: CDR1 SGHNT, CDR2 YENEEA. The CDR3 DNA follows: TGTGCCAGCAGCTTTTCTGGGGCCAACGTCCTGACTTTC. Its protein is CASSFSGANVLTF.

The rearrangement links TRBV18 to TRBJ2-7; D perhaps matches TRBD1 (6 bases). Trimming pared 2 bases from V and 0 bases from J, leaving 11 bases between. The germline gives CDR1 KGHSH, CDR2 LQKENI. The length of the CDR3 is 15 residues. Here the CDR3 reads CASSPGQGNSYEQYF. For the CDR3, the DNA is TGTGCCAGCTCACCAGGCCAGGGGAACTCCTACGAGCAGTACTTC. The full variable domain, in which reference TRBV18 and TRBJ2-7 provide the parts outside the CDR3, is NAGVMQNPRHLVRRRGQEARLRCSPMKGHSHVYWYRQLPEEGLKFMVYLQKENIIDESGMPKERFSAEFPKEGPSILRIQQVVRGDSAAYFCASSPGQGNSYEQYFGPGTRLTVT.

The chain recombines TRBV6-5 with TRBJ1-3, with no clear D. V lost 6 bases and J lost 3, with 12 bases in between. The V gene's germline CDR1 is MNHEY and CDR2 SVGAGI. The CDR3 is 14 amino acids. The CDR3 loop reads CASSRTFRGNTIYF. DNA for the CDR3: TGTGCCAGCAGCCGGACGTTTCGTGGAAACACCATATATTTT.

V and J are TRBV9 and TRBJ1-2; weak D call: TRBD1 (6 bases). Germline CDR1 and CDR2: SGDLS and YYNGEE. The germline V and J ends were trimmed by 4 bases and 2 bases, with 12 bases remaining between them. CDR3 length equals 14 residues. CDR3 DNA: TGTGCCAGCAGCTCAGGGACAAGGAACTATGGCTACACCTTC. Its protein is CASSSGTRNYGYTF.

This chain connects TRBV7-2 to TRBJ2-2; D may match TRBD1 or TRBD2 (6 bases each). The CDR3 runs 14 residues. Germline values: CDR1 SGHTA, CDR2 FQGNSA. V lost 6 bases to trimming and J lost 6 bases, with 14 bases between them. In DNA form, the CDR3 reads TGTGCCAGCAGTGTGACAGGAGGGTCCGGGGAGCTGTTTTTT. As protein: CASSVTGGSGELFF. The full variable domain, completed using reference TRBV7-2 and TRBJ2-2, is GAGVSQSPSNKVTEKGKDVELRCDPISGHTALYWYRQSLGQGLEFLIYFQGNSAPDKSGLPSDRFSAERTGGSVSTLTIQRTQQEDSAVYLCASSVTGGSGELFFGEGSRLTVL.

J is TRBJ1-5 and V is TRBV19, with a weak D call TRBD1 (6 bases). The V gene's germline CDR1 is LNHDA and CDR2 SQIVND (reference sequence). The V end was cut by 3 bases, the J end by 4 bases, with 13 bases between. The CDR3 contains 15 residues. The CDR3 bases are TGTGCCAGTAGTATTCGCGGGACATCAAATCAGCCCCAGCATTTT. Translating it yields CASSIRGTSNQPQHF.

The chain combines TRBV6-5 with TRBJ2-7; D may correspond to TRBD1 or TRBD2 (5 bases each). The CDR3 spans 12 residues. V lost 4 bases to trimming and J lost 6 bases, with 10 bases between them. Looked up from germline, CDR1 is MNHEY and CDR2 is SVGAGI. The CDR3 DNA sequence: TGTGCCAGCAGTTTTTGGGGGACCGAGCAGTACTTC. It translates to CASSFWGTEQYF.

The chain couples TRBV9 to TRBJ1-1; a weak D match, TRBD1 (6 bases). This CDR3 has 13 residues. Germline CDR1 is SGDLS and CDR2 is YYNGEE. Trimming took off 3 bases at V and 10 bases at J, with 16 bases between the two ends. The CDR3 DNA reads TGTGCCAGCAGCGGAGGGGGTAAGGGGGTAGCTTTCTTT. It is translated as CASSGGGKGVAFF.

V usage is TRBV7-2 and J usage is TRBJ2-7; D is possibly TRBD1 (7 bases). Looked up from germline, CDR1 is SGHTA and CDR2 is FQGNSA. Trimming stripped 6 bases from V and 5 bases from J, with 17 bases between. This CDR3 is 14 amino acids long. CDR3 coding DNA: TGTGCCAGCAGGATCGGACAGGAGGGTGACGAGCAGTACTTC. This translates into CASRIGQEGDEQYF.

This clone has just one count. The rearrangement joins TRBV5-4 to TRBJ2-4; 7 bases are shared with TRBD1. Per the germline V gene, CDR1 is SGHNT and CDR2 is YYREEE (reference sequence). The CDR3 consists of 16 residues. V shed 0 bases, J shed 0 bases, and the junction held 3 bases outside the gene matches. CDR3 residues: CASSLGQGVAKNIQYF. The CDR3 DNA reads TGTGCCAGCAGCTTGGGGCAGGGGGTAGCCAAAAACATTCAGTACTTC.

CDR3 coding DNA: TGTGCCAGCAGCCGCCGGGCTAACTATGGCTACACCTTC. Amino acid sequence: CASSRRANYGYTF. The V and J genes are TRBV11-1 and TRBJ1-2; D ambiguous. This CDR3 is 13 amino acids long. The germline V and J ends were trimmed by 5 bases and 0 bases, with 7 bases remaining between them. The V gene's germline CDR1 is SGHAT and CDR2 FQDESV (reference sequence).

This clone was detected once. This rearrangement joins TRBV19 to TRBJ1-5, with 9 bases aligning to TRBD1. The germline V gene has CDR1 LNHDA and CDR2 SQIVND (reference sequence). The trim removed 2 bases at V and 7 bases at J, leaving 6 bases unmatched. The CDR3 length is 15 residues. In nucleotides, the CDR3 is TGTGCCAGTAGTATAAAGGGACAGGGCACCCAGCCCCAGCATTTT. As protein: CASSIKGQGTQPQHF.

V usage is TRBV2 and J usage is TRBJ2-3; weak D call: TRBD2 (5 bases). Germline V gene data show CDR1 as SNHLY and CDR2 as FYNNEI. Trimming removed 5 bases from V and 6 bases from J, with 15 bases in between. The CDR3 has 14 amino acids. In DNA, the CDR3 is TGTGCCAGCAGTCTAGAGGGTGCAACGGATACGCAGTATTTT. Translating gives CASSLEGATDTQYF.

The V and J genes are TRBV11-3 and TRBJ2-7; D may be TRBD1 (6 bases). In germline, CDR1 is SGHNT, CDR2 YENEEA. The CDR3 loop spans 14 amino acids. V was pared by 10 bases and J by 0 bases, with 16 bases between. In DNA, the CDR3 is TGTGCCATCCCAGGGACATTCAGCTCCTACGAGCAGTACTTC. It yields the protein CAIPGTFSSYEQYF. Full variable domain (outside the CDR3, taken from reference TRBV11-3 and TRBJ2-7): EAGVVQSPRYKIIEKKQPVAFWCNPISGHNTLYWYLQNLGQGPELLIRYENEEAVDDSQLPKDRFSAERLKGVDSTLKIQPAELGDSAVYLCAIPGTFSSYEQYFGPGTRLTVT.

The rearrangement joins TRBV4-2 to TRBJ2-1; D gene ambiguous. In germline, CDR1 is LGHNA, CDR2 YNFKEQ. The CDR3 has 13 amino acids. V lost 1 base and J 4 bases, leaving 5 bases between the germline ends. Written as DNA, the CDR3 is TGTGCCAGCAGCCAAGGTACTTACAATGAGCAGTTCTTC. Protein: CASSQGTYNEQFF.

The rearrangement joins TRBV5-4 to TRBJ1-3; 7 bases match TRBD1. Germline V CDR1 and CDR2: SGHNT, YYREEE (reference sequence). The CDR3 length is 14 residues. With V trimmed by 3 bases and J by 3 bases, 3 bases remained unmatched. The CDR3 loop reads CASSSRTGGNTIYF. In DNA form, the CDR3 reads TGTGCCAGCAGCTCCCGGACAGGTGGAAACACCATATATTTT.

The chain uses TRBV7-3 and TRBJ2-3; the match to TRBD2 covers 15 bases. Germline-derived CDR1 and CDR2 are SGHTA and FQGTGA. Losses at the gene ends were 5 bases for V and 4 bases for J; bases not matched to a gene: 4. The CDR3 is made up of 16 amino acids. The CDR3 loop is CASSPRTSGGADTQYF. CDR3 DNA: TGTGCCAGCAGCCCTCGGACTAGCGGGGGGGCAGATACGCAGTATTTT.

The rearrangement uses TRBV6-5 and TRBJ2-4; no definite D call. The CDR3 is 12 residues long. V dropped 5 bases and J dropped 8 bases, with 10 bases sitting between them. Germline CDR1 MNHEY, CDR2 SVGAGI. CDR3 protein: CASSPDSDIQYF. In DNA, the CDR3 is TGTGCCAGCAGTCCCGACTCGGACATTCAGTACTTC.